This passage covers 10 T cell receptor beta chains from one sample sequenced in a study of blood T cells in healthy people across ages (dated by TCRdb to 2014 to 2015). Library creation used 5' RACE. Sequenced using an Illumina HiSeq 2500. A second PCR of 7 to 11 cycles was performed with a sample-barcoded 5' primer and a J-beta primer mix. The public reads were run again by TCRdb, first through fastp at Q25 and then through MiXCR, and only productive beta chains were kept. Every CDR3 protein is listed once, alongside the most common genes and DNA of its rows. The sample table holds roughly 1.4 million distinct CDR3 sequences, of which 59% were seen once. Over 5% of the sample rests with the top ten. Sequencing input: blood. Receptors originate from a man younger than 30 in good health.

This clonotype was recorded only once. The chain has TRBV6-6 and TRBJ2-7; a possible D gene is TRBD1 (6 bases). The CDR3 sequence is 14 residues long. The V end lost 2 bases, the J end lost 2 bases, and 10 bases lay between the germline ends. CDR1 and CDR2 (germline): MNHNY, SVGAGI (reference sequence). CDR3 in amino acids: CASSYEDSPYEQYF. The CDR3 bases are TGTGCCAGCAGTTACGAGGACAGCCCCTACGAGCAGTACTTC.

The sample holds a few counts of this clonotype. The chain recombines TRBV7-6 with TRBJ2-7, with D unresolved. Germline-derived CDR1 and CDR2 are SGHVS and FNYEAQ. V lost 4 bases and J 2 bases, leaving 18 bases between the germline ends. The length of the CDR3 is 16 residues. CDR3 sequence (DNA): TGTGCCAGCAGCTCAACCCGCATGGGTCCCCCCTACGAGCAGTACTTC. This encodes CASSSTRMGPPYEQYF.

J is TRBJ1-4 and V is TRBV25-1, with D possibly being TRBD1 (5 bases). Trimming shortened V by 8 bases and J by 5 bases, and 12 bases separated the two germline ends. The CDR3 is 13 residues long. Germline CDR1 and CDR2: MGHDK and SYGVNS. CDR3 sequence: CASRGHLNEKLFF. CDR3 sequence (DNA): TGTGCCAGCCGTGGACACTTAAATGAAAAACTGTTTTTT.

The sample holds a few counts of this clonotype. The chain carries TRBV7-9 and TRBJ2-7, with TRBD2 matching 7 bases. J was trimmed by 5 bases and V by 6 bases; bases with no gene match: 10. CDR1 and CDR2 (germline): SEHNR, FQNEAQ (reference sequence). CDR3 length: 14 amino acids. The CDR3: CASSRRGGDDEQYF. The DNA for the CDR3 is TGTGCCAGCAGTCGGAGGGGAGGGGACGACGAGCAGTACTTC.

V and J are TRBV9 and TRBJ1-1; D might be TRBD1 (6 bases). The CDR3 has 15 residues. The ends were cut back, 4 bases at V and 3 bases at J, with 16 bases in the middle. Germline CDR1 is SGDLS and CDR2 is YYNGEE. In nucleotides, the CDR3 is TGTGCCAGCAGCCCCGAAGGGGGGTGGTACACTGAAGCTTTCTTT. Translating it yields CASSPEGGWYTEAFF. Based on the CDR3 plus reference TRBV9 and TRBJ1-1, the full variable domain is DSGVTQTPKHLITATGQRVTLRCSPRSGDLSVYWYQQSLDQGLQFLIQYYNGEERAKGNILERFSAQQFPDLHSELNLSSLELGDSALYFCASSPEGGWYTEAFFGQGTRLTVV.

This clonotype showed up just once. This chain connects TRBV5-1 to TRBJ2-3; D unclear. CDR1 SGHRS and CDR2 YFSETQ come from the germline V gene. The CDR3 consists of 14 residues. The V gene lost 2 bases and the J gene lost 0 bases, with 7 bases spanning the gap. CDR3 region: CASSFDASTDTQYF. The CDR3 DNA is TGCGCCAGCAGCTTTGACGCCAGCACAGATACGCAGTATTTT. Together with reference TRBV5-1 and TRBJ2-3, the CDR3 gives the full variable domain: KAGVTQTPRYLIKTRGQQVTLSCSPISGHRSVSWYQQTPGQGLQFLFEYFSETQRNKGNFPGRFSGRQFSNSRSEMNVSTLELGDSALYLCASSFDASTDTQYFGPGTRLTVL.

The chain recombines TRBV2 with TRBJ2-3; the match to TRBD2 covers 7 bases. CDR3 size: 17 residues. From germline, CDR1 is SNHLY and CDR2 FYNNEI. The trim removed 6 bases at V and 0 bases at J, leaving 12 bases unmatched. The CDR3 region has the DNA TGTGCCAGCAGGCTAACCCCAAGCGGGACCAGCACAGATACGCAGTATTTT. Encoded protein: CASRLTPSGTSTDTQYF. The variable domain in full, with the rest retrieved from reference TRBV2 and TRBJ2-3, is EPEVTQTPSHQVTQMGQEVILRCVPISNHLYFYWYRQILGQKVEFLVSFYNNEISEKSEIFDDQFSVERPDGSNFTLKIRSTKLEDSAMYFCASRLTPSGTSTDTQYFGPGTRLTVL.

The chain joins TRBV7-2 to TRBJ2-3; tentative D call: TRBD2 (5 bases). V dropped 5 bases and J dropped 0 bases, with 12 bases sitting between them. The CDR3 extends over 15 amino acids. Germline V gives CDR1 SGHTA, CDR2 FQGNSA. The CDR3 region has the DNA TGTGCCAGCAGCAAGGTAGCGAGCAGCACAGATACGCAGTATTTT. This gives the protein CASSKVASSTDTQYF.

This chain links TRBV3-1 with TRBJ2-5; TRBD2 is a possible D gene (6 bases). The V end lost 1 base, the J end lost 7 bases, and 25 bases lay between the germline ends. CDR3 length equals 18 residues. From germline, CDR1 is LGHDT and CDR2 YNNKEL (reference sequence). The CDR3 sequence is CASSQVPWKQAVGGTQYF. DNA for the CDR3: TGTGCCAGCAGCCAAGTCCCGTGGAAACAGGCTGTGGGAGGGACCCAGTACTTC.

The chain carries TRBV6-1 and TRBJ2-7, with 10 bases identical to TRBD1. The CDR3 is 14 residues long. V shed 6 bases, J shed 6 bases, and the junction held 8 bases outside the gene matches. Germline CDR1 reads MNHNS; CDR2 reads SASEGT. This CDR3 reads CASRPGQGSFEQYF. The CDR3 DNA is TGTGCCAGCAGGCCGGGACAGGGGTCTTTCGAGCAGTACTTC.